This entry concerns a single TCR beta chain. What it binds is unknown. This record comes from a study of shared clonotypes between healthy human individuals. The CDR3 totals 15 residues. Germline trimming cut 1 base from V and 5 bases from J; bases unmatched to any gene: 4. The germline gives CDR1 SGHDN, CDR2 FVKESK. Naive-designated CD8 cells lacked CD45RO, were positively enriched for CCR7, and omitted terminally differentiated effector memory CD45RA+ cells. TCRdb's table, derived via immunoSEQ multiplex PCR, lists solely in-frame clones and lacks some. Counted here are roughly 770,000 clones, 95% to 97% occurring once; the ten biggest clones make up 0.2% to 0.25%. Findings and caveats of the study: Shared clonotypes across all four donors exceeded non-shared ones in generation probability.

Sequenced input: naive CD8+ T cells sorted from blood. This clonotype was obtained from a man aged 30 to 39 in good health. The V and J genes are TRBV14 and TRBJ1-4; the match to TRBD1 covers 7 bases. DNA for the CDR3: TGTGCCAGCAGCCAAGTTACAGGGGTAAATGAAAAACTGTTTTTT. As protein: CASSQVTGVNEKLFF.